This T cell receptor (beta chain) was sequenced for a study of cytomegalovirus exposure and HLA in healthy donors. The study ran its PCR with 60 Vbeta and 13 Jbeta primers. The data were produced by immunoSEQ multiplex PCR, yet TCRdb's version contains in-frame clones alone and is incomplete. This sample contains about 52,000 clones. This CDR3 is built from 14 residues. The junction had 5 bases not matched to a gene; V was cut back by 5 bases and J by 4 bases. The germline V gene encodes CDR1 MNHNY and CDR2 SVGAGI (reference sequence). For this clone: Its specificity is not known.

Donors in the study were healthy people who gave bone marrow. General study points: Earlier analysis yielded a pattern in which most TCR beta V segments were productive about 87% or about 30% of the time. Reports credit the classifier with highly specific, highly sensitive diagnosis of cytomegalovirus status.

The chain uses TRBV6-6 and TRBJ1-5; TRBD1 matches at 7 bases. This receptor was identified in a woman aged 55 to 70 in good health and CMV-seropositive. The sample comprised PBMCs. The CDR3 DNA follows: TGTGCCAGCAGTGACGACAGGGTTAATCAGCCCCAGCATTTT. Encoded protein: CASSDDRVNQPQHF.